The entry below describes one T cell receptor beta chain. TCRdb's copy holds only in-frame clones and misses some; the assay was immunoSEQ multiplex PCR. Of tens of thousands of clones listed, around 93% are singletons. From germline, CDR1 is GTSNPN and CDR2 SVGIG (reference sequence). This CDR3 spans 19 amino acids. The junction had 16 bases not matched to a gene; V was cut back by 2 bases and J by 2 bases. This sample is drawn from a study of T cell changes during pregnancy in multiple sclerosis. The sequence derives from a female donor in good health, enrolled as a control in a pregnancy study. The rearrangement uses TRBV30 and TRBJ2-3; 10 bases fit TRBD2. The sequencing here drew on CD4+ T cells from peripheral blood mononuclear cells, taken in the third trimester of pregnancy. The CDR3 is CAWSLRRSGGASHTDTQYF. The CDR3 DNA reads TGTGCCTGGAGTCTGCGACGGAGCGGGGGGGCTTCCCACACAGATACGCAGTATTTT.